The sequence of this T cell receptor (beta chain) was determined in a study of blood T cell repertoires in COVID-19 (dated by TCRdb to the early 2020s). Regarding the complete study: The collaborator samples originated in the United States, Italy and Spain and spanned the acute and convalescent phases of COVID-19. The material from the prospective study consisted of cDNA or gDNA derived from T cells, B-cell-depleted T cells, or PBMCs. Subjects who had been exposed to COVID-19, were actively infected with it, or had recovered from it provided the deeply sampled blood TCRbeta repertoires that made up the dataset. The repertoires were made available in a free public database intended to serve as a resource for research on the immune response to SARS-CoV-2. The samples were drawn from two sources: the first 160 participants of the ongoing ImmuneRACE study, and 950 to 1,500 subjects contributed by 6 global collaborators. The sample metadata nearly always contained a de-identified subject ID, COVID-19 status, age in years and sex. Where HLA class I and class II types were available, the types were taken from metadata supplied by the sample provider, not from assay-based typing. The paper as a whole reports these results and caveats: Clinical and demographic metadata were provided uncurated, with the amount varying by source and participant.

The collaborating institutions used their own protocols to collect whole blood in K2EDTA tubes. For TCRbeta analysis, collaborator samples were shipped as frozen whole blood, as isolated PBMCs, or as DNA extracted from either sample type. Notes on this clone: The antigen this receptor binds is unknown. There are no base qualities to consult, and no much larger clone falls within one base.

Reading from cysteine to phenylalanine, the CDR3 counts 15 amino acids. Just the 45-base CDR3 DNA is kept, in frame starting at base 1. The germline V gene gives CDR1 as MNHEY and CDR2 as SVGAGI. V and J are trimmed by 6 bases and 5 bases, and the gene matches miss 10 bases of the junction. TCRbeta CDR3 regions were amplified from genomic DNA using the immunoSEQ Assay, a bias-controlled multiplex PCR. The study's processing was this. The number of nucleated cells in each sample was estimated by amplification of reference gene primers within the assay. To quantify the absolute abundance of each unique TCRbeta CDR3 rearrangement, sequence reads were collapsed and filtered. For each sample, productive Simpson clonality was calculated as the square root of Simpson's diversity index across productive rearrangements. TCRdb holds this immuneACCESS table with in-frame rearrangements only. Some clones are missing; in checked studies, unresolved V genes explain under half, and the rest has no known cause. V, J and clone size are those of that table, while D and trimming were read from the DNA. For this sample there are around 100,000 clones; over 80% appear just once. The ten largest clones represent approximately 0.76% of the sample.

This TCR was sampled from a woman between 65 and 79 years old with acute or convalescent COVID-19. This chain joins TRBV6-5 to TRBJ2-3; 8 central bases correspond to TRBD1. Sequencing was performed on peripheral blood. In nucleotide form, the sequence is TGTGCCAGCAGGAAGGGGCAGGGGGCAGGAGATACGCAGTATTTT. It encodes CASRKGQGAGDTQYF.